The 28 T cell receptor beta chains listed next were all sequenced from one sample in a study of T-cell reconstitution after alpha-beta-depleted transplantation in children. TCRbeta library construction was performed incorporating unique molecular identifiers. TCRdb recomputed calls from the PCR reads with MiXCR, one row per CDR3 protein. The sample yields hundreds of thousands of distinct CDR3 sequences, over 9.5% seen once. The material sequenced was PBMCs from the stem cell graft donor, taken from the stem cell graft. These TCRs come from a human donor who donated a stem cell graft to a child with acute myeloid leukemia.

This clonotype was observed many times. V and J are TRBV9 and TRBJ1-6; 7 bases are shared with TRBD1. Germline loops: CDR1 SGDLS, CDR2 YYNGEE. The CDR3 sequence is 14 residues long. J lost 6 bases, V lost 5 bases, and 5 bases had no gene match. The CDR3 is CASRADRFNSPLHF. CDR3 sequence (DNA): TGTGCCAGCAGGGCGGACAGGTTTAATTCACCCCTCCACTTT.

This clonotype was counted many times. J is TRBJ2-2 and V is TRBV20-1; D call uncertain. This CDR3 has 12 residues. The V end lost 2 bases, the J end lost 4 bases, and 5 bases lay between the germline ends. Germline CDR1 reads DFQATT; CDR2 reads SNEGSKA (reference sequence). The CDR3 sequence: CSARNPTGELFF. The CDR3 coding sequence is TGCAGTGCTAGAAACCCCACCGGGGAGCTGTTTTTT.

CDR3 DNA: TGTGCCAGCTCTCTGAGCGGAGACAACTCCTACGAGCAGTACTTC. Translating it yields CASSLSGDNSYEQYF. V usage is TRBV18 and J usage is TRBJ2-7, with D possibly being TRBD2 (5 bases). The CDR3 spans 15 residues. V gave up 6 bases and J gave up 0 bases, with 15 bases separating them. Germline CDR1 reads KGHSH; CDR2 reads LQKENI.

This clonotype was detected many times. J is TRBJ2-6 and V is TRBV20-1; no reliable D call. Germline CDR1 reads DFQATT; CDR2 reads SNEGSKA (reference sequence). Trimming stripped 6 bases from V and 0 bases from J, with 9 bases between. This CDR3 has 14 amino acids. In DNA, the CDR3 is TGCAGTGCCTCAAAGTCCTCTGGGGCCAACGTCCTGACTTTC. Protein product: CSASKSSGANVLTF.

The sample holds a few counts of this clonotype. The rearrangement links TRBV15 to TRBJ2-3; 11 bases match TRBD2. The CDR3 runs 16 residues. The V gene end was trimmed by 7 bases and the J gene end by 0 bases; junction bases not matched to a gene: 6. The V gene's germline CDR1 is LNHNV and CDR2 YYDKDF (reference sequence). The CDR3 sequence is CATNLAGGTSTDTQYF. The DNA for the CDR3 is TGTGCCACCAATCTAGCGGGAGGAACTAGCACAGATACGCAGTATTTT.

The V call is TRBV9, the J call TRBJ2-2, with TRBD2 matching 9 bases. This CDR3 is built from 15 residues. Losses at the gene ends were 3 bases for V and 3 bases for J; bases not matched to a gene: 3. Germline values: CDR1 SGDLS, CDR2 YYNGEE. The CDR3 nucleotides are TGTGCCAGCAGCGAGGCGGGAGGGTACACCGGGGAGCTGTTTTTT. This sequence encodes CASSEAGGYTGELFF.

A few counts support this clonotype. CDR3 loop: CASSRLGASPKLFF. The CDR3 coding sequence is TGTGCCAGCAGTCGCCTGGGGGCCTCTCCAAAACTGTTTTTT. The rearrangement links TRBV12-3 or TRBV12-4 to TRBJ1-4; tentatively, D is TRBD1 (6 bases). The V gene lost 5 bases and the J gene lost 10 bases, with 17 bases spanning the gap. The CDR3 is 14 residues long.

The chain joins TRBV12-3 or TRBV12-4 to TRBJ2-5, with 9 bases lining up with TRBD2. The CDR3 contains 13 residues. V lost 6 bases and J lost 4; bases outside the gene matches: 3. CDR3 in amino acids: CASSHSGGETQYF. CDR3 DNA: TGTGCCAGCAGCCATAGCGGGGGAGAGACCCAGTACTTC.

This clonotype appeared a few times. The chain recombines TRBV7-2 with TRBJ1-6; D gene uncertain. The CDR3 is made up of 17 amino acids. Germline CDR1 and CDR2: SGHTA and FQGNSA. V shed 4 bases and J shed 2 bases, with 15 bases lying between them. The CDR3 sequence: CASSYTEPGPYNSPLHF. DNA for the CDR3: TGTGCCAGCAGCTATACGGAACCGGGTCCCTATAATTCACCCCTCCACTTT.

The CDR3 here is CASSLDDRSNYGYTF. The CDR3 DNA follows: TGTGCCAGCAGCTTAGACGACAGAAGTAACTATGGCTACACCTTC. The J gene is TRBJ1-2, the V gene TRBV7-9, with D perhaps TRBD1 (5 bases). Germline loops: CDR1 SEHNR, CDR2 FQNEAQ (reference sequence). V was clipped by 1 base and J by 1 base, with 10 bases between them. This CDR3 has 15 amino acids.

At least ten counts were recorded for this clonotype. The chain couples TRBV4-3 to TRBJ1-2; D is possibly TRBD1 (5 bases). The germline V and J ends were trimmed by 0 bases and 0 bases, with 8 bases remaining between them. Germline loops: CDR1 LGHNA, CDR2 YSLEER. This CDR3 has 15 amino acids. The CDR3 bases are TGCGCCAGCAGCCAAGATAGGGGACCTAACTATGGCTACACCTTC. This translates into CASSQDRGPNYGYTF.

In its sample, this clonotype was seen a few times. J is TRBJ2-7 and V is TRBV24-1, with 14 bases identical to TRBD2. The CDR3 has 15 amino acids. Per germline, CDR1 KGHDR and CDR2 SFDVKD. The ends lost 4 bases at V and 3 bases at J; junction bases unmatched: 1. DNA of the CDR3: TGTGCCACCAGTGAGGGACTAGCGGGGGTCTACGAGCAGTACTTC. Encoded protein: CATSEGLAGVYEQYF.

This clonotype was seen only a few times. The chain recombines TRBV7-9 with TRBJ2-5, with no clear D. Germline CDR1 and CDR2: SEHNR and FQNEAQ (reference sequence). The V gene lost 5 bases and the J gene lost 2 bases, with 12 bases spanning the gap. The CDR3 consists of 14 residues. The CDR3 nucleotides read TGTGCCAGCAGCATCCCGGTGGGGCAAGAGACCCAGTACTTC. Protein product: CASSIPVGQETQYF.

There are many counts of this clonotype. The gene calls are TRBV20-1 and TRBJ2-2; 8 bases map to TRBD1. This CDR3 contains 16 residues. The germline gives CDR1 DFQATT, CDR2 SNEGSKA (reference sequence). After removal of 7 bases from V and 7 bases from J, the junction contained 17 bases not matched to a gene. CDR3 amino acids: CSVSGGARDLDGELFF. The DNA of the CDR3 is TGCAGTGTCTCAGGGGGCGCCCGCGATTTGGACGGGGAGCTGTTTTTT.

This clonotype was detected only a few times. The chain employs TRBV24-1 and TRBJ2-5, with 8 bases aligning to TRBD1. From germline, CDR1 is KGHDR and CDR2 SFDVKD. This CDR3 is built from 13 residues. The V segment lost 8 bases and the J segment 2 bases; nucleotides outside the gene matches: 3. This CDR3 reads CATKGQEQETQYF. The DNA for the CDR3 is TGTGCCACCAAGGGACAGGAACAAGAGACCCAGTACTTC.

This clonotype appeared a few times. The chain has TRBV2 and TRBJ2-1; 8 bases map to TRBD2. The CDR3 covers 14 residues. The germline CDR1 and CDR2 sequences are SNHLY and FYNNEI. With V trimmed by 4 bases and J by 4 bases, 3 bases remained unmatched. The CDR3: CASSVLAGYNEQFF. The CDR3 DNA sequence: TGTGCCAGCAGTGTGCTAGCGGGTTACAATGAGCAGTTCTTC.

This clonotype turned up a few times. This sequence joins TRBV12-3 or TRBV12-4 and TRBJ1-1, with no clear D. This CDR3 contains 13 residues. V lost 7 bases to trimming and J lost 1 base, with 10 bases between them. Here the CDR3 reads CASTLAGNTEAFF. CDR3 coding DNA: TGTGCCAGCACCTTGGCGGGGAACACTGAAGCTTTCTTT.

This clonotype was observed at least ten times. The genes are TRBV5-1 and TRBJ2-1, with 13 bases identical to TRBD2. CDR1 SGHRS and CDR2 YFSETQ come from the germline V gene. After removal of 4 bases from V and 6 bases from J, the junction contained 4 bases not matched to a gene. This CDR3 has 15 residues. The CDR3 region has the DNA TGCGCCAGCAGCGGGGGACTAGCGGGGCCCAATGAGCAGTTCTTC. Residues: CASSGGLAGPNEQFF.

This clonotype was counted at least ten times. The chain combines TRBV27 with TRBJ2-5; weak D call: TRBD1 (5 bases). The CDR3 is made up of 13 amino acids. CDR1 MNHEY and CDR2 SMNVEV come from the germline V gene (reference sequence). The germline V and J ends were trimmed by 4 bases and 5 bases, with 11 bases remaining between them. The CDR3 DNA follows: TGTGCCAGCAGTTGGGGCGGACGGGAGACCCAGTACTTC. It codes for CASSWGGRETQYF.

The gene calls are TRBV6-5 and TRBJ1-2; 7 bases align to TRBD1. The CDR3 is 17 amino acids. Per the germline V gene, CDR1 is MNHEY and CDR2 is SVGAGI. With V trimmed by 0 bases and J by 3 bases, 10 bases remained unmatched. The CDR3 coding sequence is TGTGCCAGCAGTTACTCGTCGGAGACAGGGAGGGACTATGGCTACACCTTC. It translates to CASSYSSETGRDYGYTF.

Only a few counts were recorded for this clonotype. The chain employs TRBV29-1 and TRBJ2-1; 11 nucleotides line up with TRBD2. The CDR3 loop spans 14 amino acids. The V segment lost 7 bases and the J segment 4 bases; nucleotides outside the gene matches: 6. Germline V gene sequence: CDR1 SQVTM, CDR2 ANQGSEA. The CDR3 region has the DNA TGCAGCGGGATAGCGGGAGGGGGATACAATGAGCAGTTCTTC. This sequence encodes CSGIAGGGYNEQFF.

This clonotype occurred many times. The chain carries TRBV10-3 and TRBJ2-1, with 10 bases lining up with TRBD2. The CDR3 runs to 15 residues. CDR1 ENHRY and CDR2 SYGVKD come from the germline V gene. Trimming at V came to 6 bases and at J to 4 bases, leaving 6 bases not matched to a gene. The CDR3 sequence: CAISPSSGGYNEQFF. The CDR3, as DNA: TGTGCCATCAGCCCCTCTAGCGGGGGTTACAATGAGCAGTTCTTC.

The chain has TRBV2 and TRBJ2-1, with D perhaps TRBD2 (6 bases). V was trimmed by 8 bases and J by 4 bases, leaving 18 bases between them. From germline, CDR1 is SNHLY and CDR2 FYNNEI. CDR3 length: 15 residues. The CDR3 DNA is TGTGCCAGCCAAGGACAACCTGGAGGGTACAATGAGCAGTTCTTC. Protein product: CASQGQPGGYNEQFF.

The chain carries TRBV5-1 and TRBJ1-1; D remains ambiguous. CDR1 and CDR2 from the germline V gene are SGHRS and YFSETQ. Trimming left V 2 bases short and J 0 bases short, with 20 bases between. The CDR3 loop spans 18 amino acids. CDR3 amino acids: CASSFSFTEGLLNTEAFF. The DNA for the CDR3 is TGCGCCAGCAGCTTCTCCTTTACCGAGGGCCTGCTGAACACTGAAGCTTTCTTT.

This clonotype was found many times. The chain carries TRBV30 and TRBJ1-5; no reliable D call. CDR1 GTSNPN and CDR2 SVGIG come from the germline V gene (reference sequence). V was cut by 0 bases and J by 2 bases, with 8 bases left in between. This CDR3 is 14 amino acids long. CDR3: CAWSVSRGNQPQHF. DNA for the CDR3: TGTGCCTGGAGTGTGAGTAGGGGCAATCAGCCCCAGCATTTT.

V and J are TRBV4-3 and TRBJ2-2; D gene ambiguous. This CDR3 is built from 13 residues. Trimming cost V 1 base and J 7 bases, with 7 bases left between them. In germline, CDR1 is LGHNA, CDR2 YSLEER. This CDR3 reads CASSQVGHGELFF. The CDR3 DNA reads TGCGCCAGCAGCCAAGTAGGGCACGGGGAGCTGTTTTTT.

The chain is built from TRBV20-1 and TRBJ2-2; 10 bases line up with TRBD2. The CDR3 runs 15 residues. Trimming at V came to 5 bases and at J to 0 bases, leaving 3 bases not matched to a gene. Germline CDR1 DFQATT, CDR2 SNEGSKA (reference sequence). CDR3 loop: CSAPTSGTNTGELFF. Written as DNA, the CDR3 is TGCAGTGCTCCAACTAGCGGGACGAACACCGGGGAGCTGTTTTTT.

This clonotype was observed at least ten times. This rearrangement joins TRBV5-1 to TRBJ2-7; D is unresolved. The V end lost 3 bases, the J end lost 5 bases, and 6 bases lay between the germline ends. CDR1 is SGHRS, CDR2 YFSETQ, per germline. The length of the CDR3 is 11 residues. The CDR3 protein is CASSWMDEQYF. The CDR3 region has the DNA TGCGCCAGCAGCTGGATGGACGAGCAGTACTTC.